The sequence of this TCR beta chain was determined in a study of cytomegalovirus exposure and HLA in healthy donors. This clone was picked up one time. The assay was immunoSEQ multiplex PCR, and TCRdb's table has in-frame clones only and misses some. The table lists 300,000 to 400,000 clones, roughly 90% of them singletons. The sequenced material came from PBMCs. The receptor was isolated from a man younger than 40 in good health and CMV-seronegative.

The CDR3, as DNA: TGCGCCAGCAGCCTATGGCATAGCGGGGCGGTAAGCTACGAGCAGTACTTC. It yields the protein CASSLWHSGAVSYEQYF. The V gene is TRBV5-1, the J gene TRBJ2-7, with 8 bases that match TRBD2. Germline V gene sequence: CDR1 SGHRS, CDR2 YFSETQ. This CDR3 contains 17 residues. With V trimmed by 4 bases and J by 3 bases, 15 bases remained unmatched.